One and the same sample provided the 24 T cell receptor beta chains below, sequenced in a study of blood T cell repertoires in COVID-19 (TCRdb year 2020). Library preparation used the immunoSEQ multiplex PCR assay. Drawn from immuneACCESS, this table holds only the in-frame rearrangements with V and J called that TCRdb kept. Clones are partly lost; checked studies trace under half to an unresolved V gene and leave the rest unexplained. This sample holds a few hundred thousand clones; roughly 80% were observed only once. The ten largest clonotypes hold approximately 5.2% of the sample. Sequences were obtained from peripheral blood. The receptor set was obtained from a woman in her seventies with COVID-19, enrolled during active disease.

Written as DNA, the CDR3 is TGTGCCATCAGTCGGGGGGGTGAAGCTTTCTTT. This codes for CAISRGGEAFF. V gene TRBV10-3 combines with J gene TRBJ1-1, with a tentative D call TRBD1 (5 bases). Trimming took 5 bases from V and 7 from J, leaving 8 bases between them. The CDR3 extends over 11 amino acids. Germline CDR1 and CDR2: ENHRY and SYGVKD.

The chain combines TRBV19 with TRBJ2-1, with TRBD1 as a possible D gene (5 bases). Germline V CDR1 and CDR2: LNHDA, SQIVND (reference sequence). CDR3 length: 16 residues. Trimming took 5 bases from V and 0 from J, leaving 14 bases between them. The CDR3 DNA sequence: TGTGCCAGTAGTGGATGGCAGGGAAGCTCCTACAATGAGCAGTTCTTC. Residues: CASSGWQGSSYNEQFF. Complete variable domain (other parts from reference TRBV19 and TRBJ2-1): DGGITQSPKYLFRKEGQNVTLSCEQNLNHDAMYWYRQDPGQGLRLIYYSQIVNDFQKGDIAEGYSVSREKKESFPLTVTSAQKNPTAFYLCASSGWQGSSYNEQFFGPGTRLTVL.

This chain links TRBV20-1 with TRBJ1-2, with a weak D call TRBD1 (5 bases). Trimming took 3 bases from V and 4 from J, leaving 6 bases between them. The germline CDR1 and CDR2 sequences are DFQATT and SNEGSKA (reference sequence). This CDR3 is 11 amino acids long. The CDR3 DNA sequence: TGCAGTGCTAGTGACAGCTATGGCTACACCTTC. Translating gives CSASDSYGYTF.

The genes are TRBV28 and TRBJ2-4, with a possible D match to TRBD2 (6 bases). CDR1 MDHEN and CDR2 SYDVKM come from the germline V gene. CDR3 size: 15 residues. Trimming removed 6 bases at V and 0 bases at J, with 12 bases between. The DNA for the CDR3 is TGTGCCAGCAGGGGGGGACGTCTAGCCAAAAACATTCAGTACTTC. Translating it yields CASRGGRLAKNIQYF.

The chain recombines TRBV28 with TRBJ1-4; D call uncertain. CDR3 length equals 12 residues. Trimming shortened V by 3 bases and J by 8 bases, and 7 bases separated the two germline ends. Germline CDR1 is MDHEN and CDR2 is SYDVKM. The CDR3 loop reads CASSLRIEKLFF. DNA of the CDR3: TGTGCCAGCAGTTTGCGCATAGAAAAACTGTTTTTT.

V gene TRBV7-6 combines with J gene TRBJ1-1; maybe TRBD1 (6 bases). V lost 4 bases, J lost 0 bases, and 12 bases lay in between. Germline CDR1 reads SGHVS; CDR2 reads FNYEAQ. The CDR3 sequence is 15 residues long. The DNA of the CDR3 is TGTGCCAGCAGCTCCGGGGGGCGCCTGAACACTGAAGCTTTCTTT. Translation gives CASSSGGRLNTEAFF.

The chain recombines TRBV2 with TRBJ2-5; the match to TRBD1 covers 7 bases. The CDR3 length is 14 residues. V was pared by 4 bases and J by 3 bases, with 5 bases of the junction left unmatched. The germline CDR1 and CDR2 sequences are SNHLY and FYNNEI. The CDR3 nucleotides are TGTGCCAGCAGTGCGTTTCAGGGGGAAGAGACCCAGTACTTC. Amino acid sequence: CASSAFQGEETQYF.

V and J are TRBV18 and TRBJ1-6, with a weak D call TRBD1 (6 bases). This CDR3 is built from 17 residues. Germline loops: CDR1 KGHSH, CDR2 LQKENI. Trimming left V 1 base short and J 0 bases short, with 10 bases between. CDR3 in amino acids: CASSPLTGSSYNSPLHF. The CDR3 bases are TGTGCCAGCTCACCACTTACAGGGAGCTCCTATAATTCACCCCTCCACTTT.

The V and J genes are TRBV9 and TRBJ1-1; no clear D gene. With 2 bases removed from V and 1 base from J, the gap between germline ends came to 12 bases. The CDR3 spans 15 residues. Germline V gene lookup returns CDR1 SGDLS and CDR2 YYNGEE. The CDR3 sequence: CASSVTELTNTEAFF. Written as DNA, the CDR3 is TGTGCCAGCAGCGTTACAGAGTTAACGAACACTGAAGCTTTCTTT. Drawing the rest from reference TRBV9 and TRBJ1-1, the complete variable domain is DSGVTQTPKHLITATGQRVTLRCSPRSGDLSVYWYQQSLDQGLQFLIQYYNGEERAKGNILERFSAQQFPDLHSELNLSSLELGDSALYFCASSVTELTNTEAFFGQGTRLTVV.

J is TRBJ1-2 and V is TRBV28, with D possibly matching TRBD1 (5 bases). This CDR3 region has 11 residues. V was cut by 4 bases and J by 8 bases, with 8 bases left in between. Germline values: CDR1 MDHEN, CDR2 SYDVKM. CDR3 bases: TGTGCCAGCAGTTCCCAGGGAGGCTACACCTTC. Protein product: CASSSQGGYTF.

This rearrangement joins TRBV28 to TRBJ2-7, with TRBD2 matching over 11 bases. Germline-derived CDR1 and CDR2 are MDHEN and SYDVKM. V lost 6 bases to trimming and J lost 3 bases; unmatched junction nucleotides: 16. The CDR3 is 18 residues long. The chain's CDR3 is CASSTSGGISGRVYEQYF. The CDR3 DNA reads TGTGCCAGCAGCACGTCGGGGGGGATTAGCGGGAGGGTCTACGAGCAGTACTTC.

J is TRBJ2-7 and V is TRBV19; possible D gene TRBD1, 5 bases. Germline V gene data show CDR1 as LNHDA and CDR2 as SQIVND (reference sequence). The germline V and J ends were trimmed by 6 bases and 0 bases, with 15 bases remaining between them. The length of the CDR3 is 15 residues. Here the CDR3 reads CASSVLADSSYEQYF. CDR3 bases: TGTGCCAGTAGCGTTCTCGCAGACAGCTCCTACGAGCAGTACTTC.

This rearrangement joins TRBV30 to TRBJ2-2, with TRBD1 as a possible D gene (5 bases). CDR1 is GTSNPN, CDR2 SVGIG, per germline (reference sequence). Trimming stripped 0 bases from V and 1 base from J, with 12 bases between. The CDR3 totals 16 residues. In DNA, the CDR3 is TGTGCCTGGAGTGTGATTCCCGACAGGAACACCGGGGAGCTGTTTTTT. As protein: CAWSVIPDRNTGELFF.

The rearrangement links TRBV5-1 to TRBJ2-4, with TRBD2 identical over 7 bases. With V trimmed by 0 bases and J by 3 bases, 6 bases remained unmatched. CDR1 SGHRS and CDR2 YFSETQ come from the germline V gene. The CDR3 extends over 16 amino acids. The chain's CDR3 is CASSLENSGFKNIQYF. CDR3 sequence (DNA): TGCGCCAGCAGCTTGGAGAATAGCGGGTTCAAAAACATTCAGTACTTC.

V usage is TRBV7-2 and J usage is TRBJ2-7; the D is unclear. Germline V gene data show CDR1 as SGHTA and CDR2 as FQGNSA. The ends were cut back, 1 base at V and 0 bases at J, with 7 bases in the middle. This CDR3 contains 14 residues. The CDR3 bases are TGTGCCAGCAGCTTAGACTACAACTCCTACGAGCAGTACTTC. Protein: CASSLDYNSYEQYF.

This clone came up once. The rearrangement joins TRBV5-1 to TRBJ1-6; D is unclear. CDR1 SGHRS and CDR2 YFSETQ come from the germline V gene. The CDR3 consists of 14 residues. The V end was cut by 2 bases, the J end by 7 bases, with 10 bases between. CDR3 amino acids: CASSFQGSNSPLHF. The DNA of the CDR3 is TGCGCCAGCAGCTTTCAAGGGAGCAATTCACCCCTCCACTTT.

Note on this clone: Other DNA sequences within the sample encode an identical CDR3. The chain has TRBV19 and TRBJ2-6, with 11 bases lining up with TRBD1. CDR1 and CDR2 (germline): LNHDA, SQIVND (reference sequence). CDR3 length equals 17 residues. The junction had 2 bases not matched to a gene; V was cut back by 3 bases and J by 1 base. Here the CDR3 DNA reads TGTGCCAGTAGTATTGGGACAGGGGGGTCTGGGGCCAACGTCCTGACTTTC. It codes for CASSIGTGGSGANVLTF.

CDR3: CASSQGLANNEQFF. The CDR3 nucleotides read TGTGCCAGCAGCCAAGGACTAGCGAACAATGAGCAGTTCTTC. This chain joins TRBV9 and TRBJ2-1, with 9 nucleotides matching TRBD2. The V gene's germline CDR1 is SGDLS and CDR2 YYNGEE. The CDR3 length is 14 residues. V was pared by 4 bases and J by 5 bases, with 4 bases of the junction left unmatched.

The chain recombines TRBV19 with TRBJ2-7, with D perhaps matching TRBD2 (6 bases). Germline V gene sequence: CDR1 LNHDA, CDR2 SQIVND (reference sequence). The CDR3 runs to 15 residues. V lost 2 bases to trimming and J lost 1 base, with 12 bases between them. CDR3: CASSISPTSSYEQYF. The CDR3 nucleotides read TGTGCCAGTAGTATATCCCCGACTAGTTCCTACGAGCAGTACTTC. Full variable domain (missing parts from reference TRBV19 and TRBJ2-7): DGGITQSPKYLFRKEGQNVTLSCEQNLNHDAMYWYRQDPGQGLRLIYYSQIVNDFQKGDIAEGYSVSREKKESFPLTVTSAQKNPTAFYLCASSISPTSSYEQYFGPGTRLTVT.

The chain carries TRBV28 and TRBJ2-1; 8 bases fit TRBD1. The germline V gene encodes CDR1 MDHEN and CDR2 SYDVKM. CDR3 length equals 11 residues. V trimming: 6 bases; J trimming: 13 bases; junction bases outside the gene matches: 5. CDR3 in DNA: TGTGCCAGCAGCCTAGGACAGGGTCAGTTCTTC. This codes for CASSLGQGQFF.

This clone came up a few times. Written as DNA, the CDR3 is TGTGCCAGCAGCTTAGCGGGAACAGGGAAGCAGTACTTC. It translates to CASSLAGTGKQYF. The V call is TRBV7-2, the J call TRBJ2-7; possibly TRBD1 for D (6 bases). The CDR3 runs 13 residues. The germline V gene has CDR1 SGHTA and CDR2 FQGNSA. Trimming took 0 bases from V and 8 from J, leaving 11 bases between them.

This chain joins TRBV27 and TRBJ1-2; 7 bases line up with TRBD1. After removal of 5 bases from V and 6 bases from J, the junction contained 9 bases not matched to a gene. CDR1 is MNHEY, CDR2 SMNVEV, per germline (reference sequence). The CDR3 extends over 14 amino acids. The CDR3 sequence is CASSPVGGRNGYTF. The CDR3 DNA reads as TGTGCCAGCAGTCCAGTAGGGGGCAGGAATGGCTACACCTTC.

The V call is TRBV7-2, the J call TRBJ1-6, with a weak D call TRBD1 (6 bases). This CDR3 is 15 amino acids long. The ends were cut back, 6 bases at V and 6 bases at J, with 15 bases in the middle. CDR1 is SGHTA and CDR2 is FQGNSA in the germline V gene. Written as DNA, the CDR3 is TGTGCCAGCAGGGGAGGGGCAGGGGTTAATTCACCCCTCCACTTT. It specifies CASRGGAGVNSPLHF.

This sequence joins TRBV11-3 and TRBJ2-6, with D possibly matching TRBD2 (6 bases). Looked up from germline, CDR1 is SGHNT and CDR2 is YENEEA. This CDR3 is built from 17 residues. V was pared by 5 bases and J by 0 bases, with 14 bases between. In DNA form, the CDR3 reads TGTGCCAGCAGCGGTACCCCGGGGGACTCTGGGGCCAACGTCCTGACTTTC. Translated: CASSGTPGDSGANVLTF.